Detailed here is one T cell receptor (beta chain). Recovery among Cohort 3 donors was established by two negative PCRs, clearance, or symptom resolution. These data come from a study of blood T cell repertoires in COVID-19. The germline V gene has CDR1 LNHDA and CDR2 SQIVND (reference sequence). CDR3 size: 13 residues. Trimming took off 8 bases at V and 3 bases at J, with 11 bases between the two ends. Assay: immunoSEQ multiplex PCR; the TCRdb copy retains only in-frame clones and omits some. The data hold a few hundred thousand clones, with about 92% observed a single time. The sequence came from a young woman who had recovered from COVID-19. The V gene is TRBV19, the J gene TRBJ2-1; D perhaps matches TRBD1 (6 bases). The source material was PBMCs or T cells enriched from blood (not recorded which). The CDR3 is CASSPDSYNEQFF. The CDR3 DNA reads TGTGCCAGTTCCCCGGACAGCTACAATGAGCAGTTCTTC.